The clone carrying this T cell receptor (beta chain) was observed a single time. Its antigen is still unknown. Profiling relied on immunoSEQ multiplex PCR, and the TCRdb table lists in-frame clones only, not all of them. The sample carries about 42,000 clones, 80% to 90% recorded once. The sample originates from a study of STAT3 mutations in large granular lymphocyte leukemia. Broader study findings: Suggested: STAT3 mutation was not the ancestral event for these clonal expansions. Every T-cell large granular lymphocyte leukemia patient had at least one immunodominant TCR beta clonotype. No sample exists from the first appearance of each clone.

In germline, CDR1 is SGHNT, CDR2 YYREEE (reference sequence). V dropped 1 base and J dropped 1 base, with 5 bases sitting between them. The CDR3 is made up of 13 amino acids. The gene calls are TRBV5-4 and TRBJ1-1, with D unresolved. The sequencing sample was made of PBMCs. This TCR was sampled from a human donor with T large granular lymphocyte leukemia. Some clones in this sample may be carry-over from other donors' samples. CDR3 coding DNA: TGTGCCAGCAGCTTGAGGTGGAACACTGAAGCTTTCTTT. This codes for CASSLRWNTEAFF. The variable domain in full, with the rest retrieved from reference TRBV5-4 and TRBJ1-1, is ETGVTQSPTHLIKTRGQQVTLRCSSQSGHNTVSWYQQALGQGPQFIFQYYREEENGRGNFPPRFSGLQFPNYSSELNVNALELDDSALYLCASSLRWNTEAFFGQGTRLTVV.